A single sample gave rise to the 5 T cell receptor beta chains below, sequenced in a study of OX40 agonist ivuxolimab in advanced cancers. The method was immunoSEQ multiplex PCR; TCRdb's version includes in-frame clones alone and lacks a portion of them. The data contain approximately 24,000 clones, 75% to 90% of them singletons. Sequenced material: CD4+ or CD8+ T cells sorted from blood, taken in a trial of the OX40 agonist ivuxolimab. These receptors were taken from an adult with an advanced solid tumor such as melanoma, head and neck, liver or kidney cancer.

The chain combines TRBV9 with TRBJ1-1; perhaps TRBD1 as D (6 bases). There are 15 residues in the CDR3. V lost 2 bases to trimming and J lost 1 base, with 12 bases between them. Germline V gene lookup returns CDR1 SGDLS and CDR2 YYNGEE. This CDR3 is CASSVTGTPNTEAFF. CDR3 nucleotides: TGTGCCAGCAGCGTGACCGGGACACCGAACACTGAAGCTTTCTTT.

This chain connects TRBV7-3 to TRBJ2-1; no definite D call. Germline loops: CDR1 SGHTA, CDR2 FQGTGA. CDR3 length equals 13 residues. Trimming removed 2 bases at V and 7 bases at J, with 9 bases between. The CDR3 nucleotides read TGTGCCAGCAGCTTATTTGTGGGAAATGAGCAGTTCTTC. As protein: CASSLFVGNEQFF.

The rearrangement uses TRBV19 and TRBJ1-3, with no clear D. The CDR3 is made up of 18 amino acids. Germline CDR1 is LNHDA and CDR2 is SQIVND (reference sequence). The V and J ends lost 0 bases and 0 bases respectively, with 15 bases between them. This chain's CDR3 is CASSIDLTLPSSGNTIYF. Written as DNA, the CDR3 is TGTGCCAGTAGTATAGATCTAACATTACCGTCCTCTGGAAACACCATATATTTT.

This chain uses TRBV6-6 with TRBJ2-3; D is unresolved. This CDR3 region has 14 residues. Germline V lookup: CDR1 MNHNY, CDR2 SVGAGI (reference sequence). Trimming cost V 8 bases and J 1 base, with 13 bases left between them. CDR3 amino acids: CASSGLVGTDTQYF. Here the CDR3 DNA reads TGTGCCAGCTCTGGATTAGTCGGCACAGATACGCAGTATTTT.

This clone has more than one count but fewer than ten. Written as DNA, the CDR3 is TGTGCCAGCAGTTGGGACAGGGAGACCCAGTACTTC. This gives the protein CASSWDRETQYF. The rearrangement uses TRBV2 and TRBJ2-5, with 8 nucleotides matching TRBD1. V dropped 5 bases and J dropped 5; count of bases not matched to a gene: 1. The germline V gene encodes CDR1 SNHLY and CDR2 FYNNEI. This CDR3 region has 12 residues.